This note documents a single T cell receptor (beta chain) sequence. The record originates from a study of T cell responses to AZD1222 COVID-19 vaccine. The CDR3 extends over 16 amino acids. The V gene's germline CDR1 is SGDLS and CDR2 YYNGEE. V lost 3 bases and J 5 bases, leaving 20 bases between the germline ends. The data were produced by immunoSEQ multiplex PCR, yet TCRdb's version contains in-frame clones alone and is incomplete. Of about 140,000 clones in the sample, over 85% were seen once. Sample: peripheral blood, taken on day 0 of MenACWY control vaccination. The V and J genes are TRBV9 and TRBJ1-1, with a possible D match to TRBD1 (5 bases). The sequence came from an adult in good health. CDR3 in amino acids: CASSEFRGLPGTEAFF. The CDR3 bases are TGTGCCAGCAGCGAATTCCGGGGCCTGCCGGGGACTGAAGCTTTCTTT.